At least ten counts were recorded for the clone carrying this T cell receptor beta chain. Antigen specificity is unknown. Time point described: newly diagnosed GD, antithyroid drugs for less than 3 months. Scientists built the TCR library using RNA that was extracted from PBMCs. Peripheral blood, roughly 10 milliliters of it, was drawn into EDTA tubes. Construction of the TCR beta libraries employed iRepertoire HTBI primers in conjunction with Arm-PCR of CDR3 regions. TCRdb reprocessed the multiplex PCR reads with MiXCR, giving one entry per CDR3 protein. The repertoire holds hundreds of thousands of distinct CDR3 sequences, 15% seen once, with about 8% in the top ten. This record comes from a study of regulatory T cells in long-lasting Graves disease. Study-wide results and caveats: Public clonotype sharing was higher in persistent than newly diagnosed patients.

Germline V gene lookup returns CDR1 MNHNS and CDR2 SASEGT. The CDR3 has 17 residues. V gave up 4 bases and J gave up 3 bases; unmatched junction bases: 12. These data were also filed under a second study, of T cells in Graves' hyperthyroidism and ophthalmopathy. That work adds: HTBI primers were the set used in a first-round RT-PCR of the TCR CDR3.

V usage is TRBV6-1 and J usage is TRBJ1-1; 9 bases are shared with TRBD1. The receptor was isolated from a woman aged 40 to 49 with Graves disease. Source: peripheral blood mononuclear cells (PBMCs), taken at new diagnosis, from a patient treated with antithyroid drugs. The CDR3 DNA sequence: TGTGCCAGCAGTGGGGGAGGGGACAGGGCGCGGTACACTGAAGCTTTCTTT. Amino acid sequence: CASSGGGDRARYTEAFF.